The present T cell receptor (beta chain) was sequenced within a study of cytomegalovirus exposure and HLA in healthy donors. A single count supports this clone. The antigen is not known. PCR involved 60 Vbeta and 13 Jbeta primers. The data were produced by immunoSEQ multiplex PCR, yet TCRdb's version contains in-frame clones alone and is incomplete. The table lists more than 150,000 clones, about 80% of them singletons. Whole-study results and caveats: With high specificity and sensitivity, the classifier reportedly diagnosed cytomegalovirus status. Apart from CMV serostatus, no immune exposure information was available. What was likely a sequencing artifact was a cluster of highly shared sequence variants.

Germline CDR1 reads SGHTA; CDR2 reads FQGTGA. The CDR3 extends over 15 amino acids. V lost 3 bases to trimming and J lost 7 bases; unmatched junction nucleotides: 7. V usage is TRBV7-3 and J usage is TRBJ2-1; 9 nucleotides agree with TRBD2. The sample taken for sequencing was PBMCs. The sequence came from a woman aged 50 to 65 in good health and CMV-seropositive. This chain's CDR3 is CASSFSGGIINEQFF. The DNA for the CDR3 is TGTGCCAGCAGCTTCAGCGGGGGGATAATAAATGAGCAGTTCTTC.